A single sample is the source of the 4 T cell receptor beta chains below, sequenced in a study of post-analysis software for immune sequencing data. Study findings and constraints: Controls showed lower frequencies than patients for roughly five TRBV segments, and TRBV5-6, TRBV5-1 and TRBV20-1 were among these.

Antigen specificity for these receptors is unknown. Included in the TCR beta cDNA libraries were unique molecular identifiers. TCRdb processed the PCR reads anew with MiXCR; each CDR3 protein has one entry. Here the sample spans about 540,000 distinct CDR3 sequences, 34% being singletons. Sequences were obtained from blood. Receptors originate from a girl aged 2-17 years with multiple sclerosis.

This clonotype was seen only a few times. V gene TRBV7-9 combines with J gene TRBJ1-2, with TRBD1 matching over 10 bases. Trimming removed 7 bases from V and 6 bases from J; junction bases left unmatched: 14. Germline CDR1 and CDR2: SEHNR and FQNEAQ (reference sequence). This CDR3 is built from 16 residues. The CDR3 spells CASTARPTGGGDGYTF. CDR3 DNA sequence: TGTGCCAGCACCGCAAGGCCGACAGGGGGCGGGGATGGCTACACCTTC.

The CDR3 region is CASSLVGAVDTQYF. The CDR3 bases are TGCGCCAGCAGCTTGGTAGGGGCGGTAGATACGCAGTATTTT. The V and J genes are TRBV5-1 and TRBJ2-3, with D maybe TRBD1 (5 bases). Germline V gene sequence: CDR1 SGHRS, CDR2 YFSETQ. The CDR3 loop spans 14 amino acids. The germline V and J ends were trimmed by 0 bases and 5 bases, with 10 bases remaining between them.

This clonotype turned up a few times. The chain is built from TRBV5-1 and TRBJ1-1; possible D gene TRBD1, 5 bases. The V and J ends lost 0 bases and 0 bases respectively, with 18 bases between them. CDR1 and CDR2 (germline): SGHRS, YFSETQ. The CDR3 covers 18 residues. In nucleotides, the CDR3 is TGCGCCAGCAGCTTGGAGATTGCGGGGCCCACTTTGAACACTGAAGCTTTCTTT. Its protein product is CASSLEIAGPTLNTEAFF. Full variable domain (rest looked up from reference TRBV5-1 and TRBJ1-1): KAGVTQTPRYLIKTRGQQVTLSCSPISGHRSVSWYQQTPGQGLQFLFEYFSETQRNKGNFPGRFSGRQFSNSRSEMNVSTLELGDSALYLCASSLEIAGPTLNTEAFFGQGTRLTVV.

This clonotype was counted only a few times. The V and J genes are TRBV9 and TRBJ1-1; D is uncertain. V was pared by 0 bases and J by 3 bases, with 9 bases between. The CDR3 consists of 14 residues. Looked up from germline, CDR1 is SGDLS and CDR2 is YYNGEE. The CDR3 coding sequence is TGTGCCAGCAGCGTAGGCCCCGGAGACACTGAAGCTTTCTTT. Residues: CASSVGPGDTEAFF.